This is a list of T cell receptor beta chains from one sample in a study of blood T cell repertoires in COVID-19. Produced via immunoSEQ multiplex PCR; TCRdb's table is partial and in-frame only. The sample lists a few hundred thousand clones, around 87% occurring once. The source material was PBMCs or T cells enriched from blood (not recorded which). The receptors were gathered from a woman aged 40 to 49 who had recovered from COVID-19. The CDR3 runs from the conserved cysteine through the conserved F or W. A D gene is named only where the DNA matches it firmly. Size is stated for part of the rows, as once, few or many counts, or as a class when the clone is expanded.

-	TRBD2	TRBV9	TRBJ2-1	TGTGCCAGCAGTTCTCGGACTAGCGGCTACAATGAGCAGTTCTTC	CASSSRTSGYNEQFF
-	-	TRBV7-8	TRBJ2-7	TGTGCCAGCAGCTTAGACAGCCCCGGGCAGTACTTC	CASSLDSPGQYF
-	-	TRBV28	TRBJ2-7	TGTGCCAGCAGTTTATACCCGGAGCGCGCCTACGAGCAGTACTTC	CASSLYPERAYEQYF
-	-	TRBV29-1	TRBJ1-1	TGCAGCGGGATGGACACGGCATCCACTGAAGCTTTCTTT	CSGMDTASTEAFF
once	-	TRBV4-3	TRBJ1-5	TGCGCCAGCAGCCAAGATGCGACTGACCTTAGCAATCAGCCCCAGCATTTT	CASSQDATDLSNQPQHF
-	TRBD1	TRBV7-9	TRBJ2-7	TGTGCCAGCAGCATAGGCGGTCCCGGGACAGGGAACGAGCAGTACTTC	CASSIGGPGTGNEQYF
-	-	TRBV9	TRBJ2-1	TGTGCCAGCAGCTCGACGACTAGTATAAGGGAGCAGTTCTTC	CASSSTTSIREQFF
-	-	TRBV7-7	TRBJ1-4	TGTGCCAGCAGCCCCGGTGCGGGGGGCATCGGAGAAAAACTGTTTTTT	CASSPGAGGIGEKLFF
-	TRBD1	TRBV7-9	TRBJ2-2	TGTGCCACCACGTCGGGACAGGGGTTCCCCGGGGAGCTGTTTTTT	CATTSGQGFPGELFF
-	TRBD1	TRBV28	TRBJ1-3	TGTGCCAGCAGTAACCCGACAGGGGCTGGAAACACCATATATTTT	CASSNPTGAGNTIYF
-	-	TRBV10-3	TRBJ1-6	TGTGCCATCAGTGAGTCGGGGAGTAATTCACCCCTCCACTTT	CAISESGSNSPLHF
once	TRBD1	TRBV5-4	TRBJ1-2	TGTGCCAGCAGCTCAGACAGGGGATGGGCTGGCTACACCTTC	CASSSDRGWAGYTF
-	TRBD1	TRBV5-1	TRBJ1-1	TGCGCCAGCAGCTTGTACCCGGACAGGGTGAACACTGAAGCTTTCTTT	CASSLYPDRVNTEAFF
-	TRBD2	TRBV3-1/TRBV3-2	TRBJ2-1	TGTGCCAGCAGCCAAGATCCCAGCGGGGTCTACAATGAGCAGTTCTTC	CASSQDPSGVYNEQFF
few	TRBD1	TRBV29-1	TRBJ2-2	TGCAGCGTTGTCGGACGAAGCAGGGACAGGGGGCCGAACACCGGGGAGCTGTTTTTT	CSVVGRSRDRGPNTGELFF
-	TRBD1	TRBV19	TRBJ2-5	TGTGCCAGTAGTATGGGTTGGGACAGGGGGCGAGAGACCCAGTACTTC	CASSMGWDRGRETQYF
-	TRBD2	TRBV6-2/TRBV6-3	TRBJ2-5	TGTGCCAGCAGTTACAGCCTAGCGGGATCGTACCAAGAGACCCAGTACTTC	CASSYSLAGSYQETQYF